The clone carrying this T cell receptor beta chain appeared a few times. Original handling: Scientists estimated how many nucleated cells there were by amplifying reference gene primers. Clones were sequenced by immunoSEQ multiplex PCR, and TCRdb holds only the in-frame ones, with some missing. The DNA was the basis for D and trimming; V, J and clone size are from that table. The table shows about 81,000 clones, with approximately 90% occurring only once. The entry originates in a study of blood T cell repertoires in COVID-19. The wider study: COVID-19 samples, acute and convalescent, were from the United States, Italy and Spain. T cells, B-cell-depleted T cells, or PBMCs supplied cDNA or gDNA.

The origin of this receptor is a man between 65 and 79 years old with active or convalescent COVID-19. What was sequenced was peripheral blood.

CDR3 residues: CASSPSTGGTEAFF. Here the CDR3 DNA reads TGCGCCAGCAGCCCATCAACCGGAGGCACTGAAGCTTTCTTT. The chain couples TRBV5-1 to TRBJ1-1, with D unresolved. V was clipped by 4 bases and J by 4 bases, with 14 bases between them. This CDR3 region has 14 residues. Germline-derived CDR1 and CDR2 are SGHRS and YFSETQ.